This T cell receptor beta chain was identified during a study of cytomegalovirus exposure and HLA in healthy donors. PCR involved 60 Vbeta and 13 Jbeta primers. Assay used: immunoSEQ multiplex PCR; TCRdb lists only in-frame clones, some missing. The table lists around 200,000 clones, roughly 80% of them singletons, with over 1.5% in the top ten. As regards this clone: The antigen is undetermined.

Whole-study results and caveats: Likely technical artifact: a cluster of highly shared sequence variants. Within an earlier analysis, most TCR beta V segments proved productive either about 90% or about 30% of the time. Most subjects had HLA-A and HLA-B alleles reportedly predicted accurately by TCR beta sequences.

The source of this sequence is a man over 45 in good health and CMV-seronegative. Sequencing input: PBMCs.

The CDR3 DNA follows: TGTGCCATGAGCGGTGAATGGGCAGATACGCAGTATTTT. Amino acids: CAMSGEWADTQYF. The chain employs TRBV10-3 and TRBJ2-3, with a weak D call TRBD2 (5 bases). The CDR3 runs 13 residues. Trimming pared 9 bases from V and 4 bases from J, leaving 14 bases between. Germline-derived CDR1 and CDR2 are ENHRY and SYGVKD.